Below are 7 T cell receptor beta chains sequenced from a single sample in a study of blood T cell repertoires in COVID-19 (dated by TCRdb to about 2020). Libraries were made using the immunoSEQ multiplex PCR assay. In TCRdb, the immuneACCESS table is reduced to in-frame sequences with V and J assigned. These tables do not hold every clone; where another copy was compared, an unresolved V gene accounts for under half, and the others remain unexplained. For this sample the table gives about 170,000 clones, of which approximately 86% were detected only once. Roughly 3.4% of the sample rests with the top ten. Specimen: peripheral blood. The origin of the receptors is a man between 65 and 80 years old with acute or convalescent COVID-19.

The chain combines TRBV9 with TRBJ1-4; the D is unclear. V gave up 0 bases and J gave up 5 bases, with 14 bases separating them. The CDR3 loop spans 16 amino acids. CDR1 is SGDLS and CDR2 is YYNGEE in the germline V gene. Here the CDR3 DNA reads TGTGCCAGCAGCGTAGGAGCGGTCGAGGGAAATGAAAAACTGTTTTTT. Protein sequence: CASSVGAVEGNEKLFF.

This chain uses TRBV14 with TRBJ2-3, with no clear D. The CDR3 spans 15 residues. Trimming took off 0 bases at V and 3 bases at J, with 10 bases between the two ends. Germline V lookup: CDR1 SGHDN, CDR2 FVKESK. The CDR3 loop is CASSQDPLTTDTQYF. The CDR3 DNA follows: TGTGCCAGCAGCCAAGACCCACTTACGACAGATACGCAGTATTTT.

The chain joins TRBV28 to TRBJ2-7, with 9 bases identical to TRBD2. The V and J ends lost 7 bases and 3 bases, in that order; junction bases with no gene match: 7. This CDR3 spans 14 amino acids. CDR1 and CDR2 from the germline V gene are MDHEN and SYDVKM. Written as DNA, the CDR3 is TGTGCCAGCACCCCTCCGACTAGCGGCTACGAGCAGTACTTC. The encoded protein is CASTPPTSGYEQYF.

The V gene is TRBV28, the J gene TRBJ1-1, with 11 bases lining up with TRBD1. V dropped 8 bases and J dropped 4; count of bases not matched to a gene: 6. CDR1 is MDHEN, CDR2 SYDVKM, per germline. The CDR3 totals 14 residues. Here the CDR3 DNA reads TGTGCCAGCGGGCCCGGGACAGGGGGCACTGAAGCTTTCTTT. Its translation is CASGPGTGGTEAFF. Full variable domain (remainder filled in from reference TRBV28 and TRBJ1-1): DVKVTQSSRYLVKRTGEKVFLECVQDMDHENMFWYRQDPGLGLRLIYFSYDVKMKEKGDIPEGYSVSREKKERFSLILESASTNQTSMYLCASGPGTGGTEAFFGQGTRLTVV.

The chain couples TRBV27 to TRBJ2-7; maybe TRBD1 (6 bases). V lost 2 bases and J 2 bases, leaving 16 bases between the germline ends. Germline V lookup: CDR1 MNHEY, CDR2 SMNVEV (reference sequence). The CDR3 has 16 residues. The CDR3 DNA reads TGTGCCAGCAGTTTAGGCCCCGCGACAGGCGCCTACGAGCAGTACTTC. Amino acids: CASSLGPATGAYEQYF.

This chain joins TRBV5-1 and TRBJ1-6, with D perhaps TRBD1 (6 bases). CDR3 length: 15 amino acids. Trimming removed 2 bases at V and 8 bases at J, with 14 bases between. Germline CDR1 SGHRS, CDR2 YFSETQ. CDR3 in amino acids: CASSFGRGAHSPLHF. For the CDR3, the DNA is TGCGCCAGCAGCTTTGGCAGGGGCGCCCATTCACCCCTCCACTTT.

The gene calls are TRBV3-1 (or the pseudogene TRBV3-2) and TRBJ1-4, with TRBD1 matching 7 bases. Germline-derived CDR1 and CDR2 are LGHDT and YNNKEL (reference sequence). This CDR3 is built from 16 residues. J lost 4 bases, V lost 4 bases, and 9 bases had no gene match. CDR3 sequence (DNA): TGTGCCAGCAGCCCGACAGGGAACAGGTTTAATGAAAAACTGTTTTTT. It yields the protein CASSPTGNRFNEKLFF.